This T cell receptor beta chain was recovered during a study of T cells in localized non-small cell lung cancer. Measured with immunoSEQ multiplex PCR; TCRdb has only the in-frame clones, and not every one. The sample includes about 41,000 clones, 88% seen only once; the top ten take roughly 2.7%. Whole-study results and caveats: Adjacent lung held a median 57 of the top 100 tumor clones.

This CDR3 is built from 13 residues. In germline, CDR1 is SGHDT, CDR2 YYEEEE. Trimming left V 4 bases short and J 6 bases short, with 11 bases between. Notes on this clone: The antigen is not known.

The chain combines TRBV5-6 with TRBJ2-1; no clear D gene. This sample comprised peripheral blood, obtained before any cancer treatment. The source of this sequence is a female donor older than 55 with stage I squamous cell lung carcinoma. CDR3 bases: TGTGCCAGCAGCGAGTGGTACGGCAATGAGCAGTTCTTC. Translated: CASSEWYGNEQFF.